Sequencing of this T cell receptor (beta chain) was carried out in a study of T cells after yellow fever vaccination. Study-wide context: Fractions low in cell number were prepared with SMART-Seq v4 Ultra Low Input.

Germline CDR1 and CDR2: MNHEY and SMNVEV (reference sequence). The CDR3 covers 13 residues. Trimming removed 8 bases from V and 3 bases from J, with 14 bases in between. This clonotype appeared a few times. What it binds is unknown. Study-wide points: The secondary response was weaker but peaked faster, day 5 versus 15.

TCRdb reprocessed the 5' RACE reads via MiXCR and lists one record per CDR3 protein. The sample shows approximately 600,000 distinct CDR3 sequences, approximately 13% of them seen only once. The chain joins TRBV27 to TRBJ2-7, with D hard to call. The TCR was taken from a young man who received the YFV17D yellow fever vaccine. This sample comprised PBMCs, obtained on the day of the yellow fever booster vaccination. This CDR3 is CASSQPTGYEQYF. CDR3 coding DNA: TGTGCCAGCTCACAGCCTACGGGCTACGAGCAGTACTTC.